A selection of T cell receptor beta chains follows, all from one sample in a study of lymphopenia after photon versus proton radiotherapy. Assay used: immunoSEQ multiplex PCR; TCRdb lists only in-frame clones, some missing. The table records approximately 91,000 clones, more than 70% of them present only once. Sequences were derived from peripheral blood, sampled from a patient treated with proton-based radiotherapy. These receptors all come from a man between 60 and 75 years old with pancreatic cancer. Each CDR3 is given with its conserved first and last residue. D genes are given only for firm matches. Not every row has a clone size; where given, it reads once, few, many or a size class.

clone_size	d_call	v_call	j_call	cdr3_nt	cdr3_aa
.	.	TRBV7-7	TRBJ2-1	TGTGCTAGCAGCTTAGGATCTACGGATGAGCAGTTCTTC	CASSLGSTDEQFF
.	.	TRBV19	TRBJ1-1	TGTGCCAGTAGTAGCCCCGGAGACAACACTGAAGCTTTCTTT	CASSSPGDNTEAFF
.	.	TRBV2	TRBJ2-5	TGTGCCAGCAGTGTGTCAGAGACCCAGTACTTC	CASSVSETQYF
once	TRBD1	TRBV18	TRBJ2-1	TGTGCCAGCTCACCATGGGCGGGACAGGGGAGCAATGAGCAGTTCTTC	CASSPWAGQGSNEQFF
.	TRBD2	TRBV30	TRBJ2-1	TGTGCCTGTCTCTTTAGCGGGAGACCCTACAATGAGCAGTTCTTC	CACLFSGRPYNEQFF
once	.	TRBV2	TRBJ1-1	TGTGCCAGCACAAAGACATTGAACACTGAAGCTTTCTTT	CASTKTLNTEAFF
.	.	TRBV7-2	TRBJ2-1	TGTGCCAGCAGCTTCAAAGATGAGCAGTTCTTC	CASSFKDEQFF
.	TRBD1	TRBV5-1	TRBJ2-2	TGCGCCAGCAGCTTGGGTCTGGACAGGGCGCTCACCGGGGAGCTGTTTTTT	CASSLGLDRALTGELFF
.	.	TRBV28	TRBJ1-5	TGTGCCAGCAGATCCTCGTATCAGCCCCAGCATTTT	CASRSSYQPQHF
.	TRBD2	TRBV7-2	TRBJ2-7	TGTGCCAGCAGCCCGGGACTAGCGGGAGGCGGGCAGTACTTC	CASSPGLAGGGQYF
once	TRBD2	TRBV4-3	TRBJ2-2	TGCGCCAGCAGCCCGGGACTAGCGTCCAGGGAGCTGTTTTTT	CASSPGLASRELFF
.	.	TRBV5-1	TRBJ1-5	TGCGCCAGCAGCAGGACGGACCCTAGCAATCAGCCCCAGCATTTT	CASSRTDPSNQPQHF
few	.	TRBV30	TRBJ1-1	TGTGCCTGGGTCAGGGTCACTGAAGCTTTCTTT	CAWVRVTEAFF
few	.	TRBV5-4	TRBJ1-2	TGTGCCAGCAGCTTCGCAGGCAGCTATAACTATGGCTACACCTTC	CASSFAGSYNYGYTF
.	TRBD2	TRBV11-2	TRBJ2-7	TGTGCCAGCAGCCCCACTAGCGGGATTACCGAGCAGTACTTC	CASSPTSGITEQYF
once	.	TRBV19	TRBJ2-7	TGTGCCAGTAGTATCCAGGGTGTCTCCTACGAGCAGTACTTC	CASSIQGVSYEQYF
once	.	TRBV30	TRBJ2-1	TGTGCCTGGAGTGGTTACCCACTAGGGAATGAGCAGTTCTTC	CAWSGYPLGNEQFF
once	TRBD2	TRBV18	TRBJ2-5	TGTGCCAGCTCACCGACTAGCGGACCAGCCTCTGGCCAAGAGACCCAGTACTTC	CASSPTSGPASGQETQYF
.	.	TRBV5-1	TRBJ2-6	TGCGCCAGCCAAGTGGTCTCTGGGGCCAACGTCCTGACTTTC	CASQVVSGANVLTF
.	TRBD2	TRBV10-2	TRBJ2-7	TGCGCCAGCAGTACTAGCGGGAGTTCCTACGAGCAGTACTTC	CASSTSGSSYEQYF
once	.	TRBV30	TRBJ1-1	TGTGCCTGGTCCGACCTGAACACTGAAGCTTTCTTT	CAWSDLNTEAFF
few	.	TRBV19	TRBJ1-5	TGTGCCAGTAGTATGCGACAGGAACATCAGCCCCAGCATTTT	CASSMRQEHQPQHF
.	.	TRBV7-2	TRBJ2-1	TGTGCCAGCAGCTCGCGAGTTCAGAATGAGCAGTTCTTC	CASSSRVQNEQFF
.	.	TRBV27	TRBJ2-7	TGTGCCAGCAGTTTATACCCCGGACAGCCGCAGTACTTC	CASSLYPGQPQYF
.	TRBD2	TRBV9	TRBJ2-7	TGTGCCAGCAGCGCGGGGGGGACTAGCGGGATCTACGAGCAGTACTTC	CASSAGGTSGIYEQYF
.	.	TRBV7-2	TRBJ2-2	TGTGCCAGCAGCTTAGTCAGGGCGAACACCGGGGAGCTGTTTTTT	CASSLVRANTGELFF
.	TRBD2	TRBV19	TRBJ2-1	TGTGCCAGTAGTATAAGTAGGGCGGGAGCCCCCCACAATGAGCAGTTCTTC	CASSISRAGAPHNEQFF
.	TRBD2	TRBV10-3	TRBJ2-1	TGTGCCATCGGACCGGGACTAGCGGAAAATGAGCAGTTCTTC	CAIGPGLAENEQFF
.	TRBD1	TRBV7-2	TRBJ2-1	TGTGCCAGCAGCTTAGTAGGGACAGGGGCGGACAATGAGCAGTTCTTC	CASSLVGTGADNEQFF
.	TRBD1	TRBV10-2	TRBJ1-1	TGCGCTAGCAGGACAGGGGGATTGGTGAACACTGAAGCTTTCTTT	CASRTGGLVNTEAFF
.	.	TRBV5-6	TRBJ2-6	TGTGCCAGCAGCGCGGACAGGGCCAACGTCCTGACTTTC	CASSADRANVLTF
.	.	TRBV25-1	TRBJ1-3	TGTGCCAGCAGTGAAGAACGGACTGGAAACACCATATATTTT	CASSEERTGNTIYF
.	TRBD2	TRBV15	TRBJ2-7	TGTGCCACCAGCCCGACCGGGGGGGGTCTAGGGGAGCAGTACTTC	CATSPTGGGLGEQYF
medium-sized	.	TRBV7-2	TRBJ1-3	TGTGCCAGCAGCTTAGGACCGCTTTTAATTACAGACTCTGGAAACACCATATATTTT	CASSLGPLLITDSGNTIYF
.	.	TRBV21-1	TRBJ2-7	TGTGCCAGCAGCAAGGGGTTTATCGACAGAAACCGATCAAGCTCCTACGAGCAGTACTTC	CASSKGFIDRNRSSSYEQYF
.	.	TRBV11-3	TRBJ1-4	TGTGCCAGCAGCGCCACCACAACTAATGAAAAACTGTTTTTT	CASSATTTNEKLFF
.	.	TRBV28	TRBJ1-2	TGTGCCAGCAGCGGAAACTATGGCTACACCTTC	CASSGNYGYTF
.	.	TRBV5-1	TRBJ2-3	TGCGCCAGCAGCTTGGTTGCTGCTCCAGGAGATACGCAGTATTTT	CASSLVAAPGDTQYF
.	.	TRBV28	TRBJ2-3	TGTGCCAGCAGGGACCGAGGGGGGCGGTACACAGATACGCAGTATTTT	CASRDRGGRYTDTQYF
.	TRBD2	TRBV6-1	TRBJ2-1	TGTGCCAGCAGTGTCGCTAGCGGGAATAATGAGCAGTTCTTC	CASSVASGNNEQFF
.	.	TRBV9	TRBJ1-3	TGTGCCAGCTCCCGTTCGGGCGAAAACACCATATATTTT	CASSRSGENTIYF
once	TRBD1	TRBV5-6	TRBJ1-2	TGTGCCAGCAGAGGTCTGGGACAGGGGGCATCCTATGGCTACACCTTC	CASRGLGQGASYGYTF
.	.	TRBV5-6	TRBJ2-5	TGTGCCAGCAGCTTGGATATGGGGGTCCAAGAGACCCAGTACTTC	CASSLDMGVQETQYF
.	.	TRBV5-8	TRBJ2-3	TGTGCCAGCAGCCTCGGTATCCGAGGGACGCAGTATTTT	CASSLGIRGTQYF
.	.	TRBV29-1	TRBJ1-1	TGCAGCGCCTTTAGCATGAACACTGAAGCTTTCTTT	CSAFSMNTEAFF
.	TRBD1	TRBV27	TRBJ2-7	TGTGCCAGCAGTTTAAAGGGACAGGTCTTGTACGAGCAGTACTTC	CASSLKGQVLYEQYF
.	.	TRBV6-1	TRBJ2-1	TGTGCCAGCAGTGACGGGCGACAGACCCTAATGTTCTTC	CASSDGRQTLMFF
.	TRBD2	TRBV7-6	TRBJ2-3	TGTGCCAGCAGCCCCCTAGCGGGGGACACAGATACGCAGTATTTT	CASSPLAGDTDTQYF
.	.	TRBV7-6	TRBJ2-1	TGTGCCAGCAGCTCTTACCCGGAGAGCTCCAATGAGCAGTTCTTC	CASSSYPESSNEQFF
.	TRBD2	TRBV6-4	TRBJ2-2	TGTGCCAGCAGAGGGACTAGCGATTACACCGGGGAGCTGTTTTTT	CASRGTSDYTGELFF
.	.	TRBV28	TRBJ2-1	TGTGCCAGCAGGAGTATGAGCTCCTACAATGAGCAGTTCTTC	CASRSMSSYNEQFF
.	.	TRBV30	TRBJ1-2	TGTGCCTGGAGCGTGGGGGGACCTGGCTACACCTTC	CAWSVGGPGYTF
.	.	TRBV15	TRBJ2-2	TGTGCCACCAGAAGCCGGGGAACAACGGAGGGGGAGCTGTTTTTT	CATRSRGTTEGELFF
.	.	TRBV6-1	TRBJ1-3	TGTGCCAGCAGTGAAGTCCGGGGGATTGCGGACACCATATATTTT	CASSEVRGIADTIYF
.	.	TRBV29-1	TRBJ1-2	TGCAGCGTTGAAGATCGGGGGGTAGTCTATGGCTACACCTTC	CSVEDRGVVYGYTF
.	.	TRBV27	TRBJ2-1	TGTGCCAGCAGTCCTCTACCGACAGATTACAATGAGCAGTTCTTC	CASSPLPTDYNEQFF
once	.	TRBV30	TRBJ2-7	TGTGCCTGGAGTCCCCGGGTCAGTTCCTACGAGCAGTACTTC	CAWSPRVSSYEQYF